The entry below describes one T cell receptor (beta chain). Measured with immunoSEQ multiplex PCR; TCRdb has only the in-frame clones, and not every one. The table has over 100,000 clones, around nine tenths seen once. The record originates from a study of blood T cell repertoires in COVID-19. Germline V gene sequence: CDR1 SGHTS, CDR2 YDEGEE. Deletions cut 0 bases from V and 3 bases from J, with 10 bases between. The CDR3 has 15 amino acids. The sample taken for sequencing was peripheral blood. This receptor was identified in a man in his forties or fifties with acute or convalescent COVID-19. This chain uses TRBV5-8 with TRBJ1-3, with D possibly being TRBD1 (6 bases). CDR3: CASSLGQVVGNTIYF. CDR3 sequence (DNA): TGTGCCAGCAGCTTGGGACAGGTCGTTGGAAACACCATATATTTT.